A selection of T cell receptor beta chains follows, all from one sample in a study of identical twins. In TCRdb, the 5' RACE reads were re-called with MiXCR into one record per CDR3 protein. The top ten clones hold roughly 2.8% of a sample with roughly 480,000 distinct CDR3 sequences, 24% of them seen once. Separately, the same data were catalogued under a study of T cells expressing NK-cell markers.

Specimen: CD4+ T cells sorted from blood. These receptors came from a woman aged 18-29 years in good health. CDR3s include the opening cysteine and the closing phenylalanine or tryptophan. The D gene is left open where the match is weak. The size field is filled for only some rows; it gives once, few, many or a size class.

cdr3_aa	cdr3_nt	clone_size	v_call	j_call	d_call
CASSFREMNTEAFF	TGTGCCAGCAGTTTTAGGGAAATGAACACTGAAGCTTTCTTT	few	TRBV12-3/TRBV12-4	TRBJ1-1	NA
CSARVTGGGTYEQYF	TGCAGTGCTAGAGTCACAGGCGGGGGGACCTACGAGCAGTACTTC	few	TRBV20-1	TRBJ2-7	TRBD2
CASTLTVEGAGETQYF	TGCGCCAGCACCCTCACCGTAGAGGGGGCGGGAGAGACCCAGTACTTC	few	TRBV5-1	TRBJ2-5	TRBD1
CSAYSGTYSYEQYF	TGCAGTGCTTATAGCGGGACTTACTCCTACGAGCAGTACTTC	NA	TRBV20-1	TRBJ2-7	TRBD2
CASRMGRHISYEQYF	TGTGCCAGCAGAATGGGACGGCATATCTCCTACGAGCAGTACTTC	few	TRBV6-1	TRBJ2-7	NA
CATTTGESTEAFF	TGTGCCACCACGACAGGGGAGAGTACTGAAGCTTTCTTT	few	TRBV7-8	TRBJ1-1	TRBD1
CASSSSTGQGRPEQFF	TGCGCCAGCAGCTCGTCCACGGGACAGGGGCGTCCGGAGCAGTTCTTC	few	TRBV5-1	TRBJ2-1	TRBD1
CASSLTGLEGDTQYF	TGTGCCAGCAGCTTAACAGGACTAGAGGGAGATACGCAGTATTTT	NA	TRBV7-9	TRBJ2-3	TRBD2
CASSYQTAQETQYF	TGTGCCAGCAGTTACCAAACAGCTCAAGAGACCCAGTACTTC	NA	TRBV6-5	TRBJ2-5	NA
CASSAPRLAGSSTDTQYF	TGTGCCAGCAGTGCCCCACGACTAGCGGGATCTAGCACAGATACGCAGTATTTT	NA	TRBV25-1	TRBJ2-3	TRBD2
CASSLRGQYGYTF	TGTGCCAGCAGTTTACGGGGTCAGTATGGCTACACCTTC	few	TRBV27	TRBJ1-2	NA
CASSKGRGLRMNTEAFF	TGTGCCAGCAGCAAAGGAAGGGGCCTCCGCATGAACACTGAAGCTTTCTTT	NA	TRBV21-1	TRBJ1-1	NA
CATSDQQLAKNIQYF	TGTGCCACCAGTGATCAGCAGCTAGCCAAAAACATTCAGTACTTC	few	TRBV24-1	TRBJ2-4	NA
CASRSLQGDTEAFF	TGCGCCAGCCGCTCTCTTCAGGGTGACACTGAAGCTTTCTTT	NA	TRBV5-1	TRBJ1-1	NA
CSARRGGRDNEQFF	TGCAGTGCTAGACGTGGCGGGAGGGACAATGAGCAGTTCTTC	few	TRBV20-1	TRBJ2-1	TRBD2
CSVRPIGDSNQPQHF	TGCAGTGTCAGGCCCATAGGGGATAGCAATCAGCCCCAGCATTTT	NA	TRBV20-1	TRBJ1-5	NA
CASSIQGNTEAFF	TGTGCCAGCAGTATCCAGGGGAACACTGAAGCTTTCTTT	many	TRBV3-1	TRBJ1-1	NA
CASSFHYPTDTQYF	TGTGCCAGCAGCTTCCACTACCCCACAGATACGCAGTATTTT	NA	TRBV7-6	TRBJ2-3	NA
CASSYRPLGGHANTGELFF	TGTGCCAGCAGTTACCGCCCTCTAGGAGGACACGCGAACACCGGGGAGCTGTTTTTT	NA	TRBV6-5	TRBJ2-2	NA
CASSHGTTDTQYF	TGTGCCAGCAGCCATGGGACAACAGATACGCAGTATTTT	NA	TRBV3-1	TRBJ2-3	NA
CASSISGGYPSTDTQYF	TGCGCCAGCAGTATTAGCGGGGGATATCCTAGCACAGATACGCAGTATTTT	NA	TRBV10-2	TRBJ2-3	TRBD2
CASSLGGKRAGELFF	TGTGCCAGCAGCTTGGGCGGGAAGCGAGCCGGGGAGCTGTTTTTT	few	TRBV7-9	TRBJ2-2	NA
CSARSHTQYF	TGCAGTGCCCGTTCACATACGCAGTATTTT	NA	TRBV20-1	TRBJ2-3	NA
CASSPYSYNEQFF	TGTGCCAGCTCACCTTACTCCTACAATGAGCAGTTCTTC	few	TRBV12-3/TRBV12-4	TRBJ2-1	NA
CASSQARGLTDTQYF	TGCGCCAGCAGCCAAGCCCGGGGCCTAACAGATACGCAGTATTTT	few	TRBV4-1	TRBJ2-3	NA
CASSPGRTGNEKLFF	TGCGCCAGCAGCCCTGGTAGGACAGGGAATGAAAAACTGTTTTTT	few	TRBV5-1	TRBJ1-4	TRBD1
CASGRRLAYEQFF	TGTGCTAGTGGACGCCGGTTAGCATATGAGCAGTTCTTC	NA	TRBV12-5	TRBJ2-1	NA
CASSYTFGVSRSYNEQFF	TGTGCCAGCAGCTATACGTTTGGGGTTTCCCGCTCCTACAATGAGCAGTTCTTC	few	TRBV12-3/TRBV12-4	TRBJ2-1	NA
CASTSSTGRGEKLFF	TGTGCCAGCACCTCATCGACAGGGAGGGGTGAAAAACTGTTTTTT	many	TRBV12-3/TRBV12-4	TRBJ1-4	TRBD1
CASSSLPGGRAFF	TGTGCCAGCAGCTCCCTCCCTGGCGGGAGGGCTTTCTTT	NA	TRBV5-8	TRBJ1-1	NA
CSASGQLTGELFF	TGCAGTGCCTCGGGACAGCTCACCGGGGAGCTGTTTTTT	few	TRBV20-1	TRBJ2-2	TRBD1
CASSPRMGRDEQYF	TGTGCCAGCAGCCCGAGGATGGGGCGCGACGAGCAGTACTTC	NA	TRBV3-1	TRBJ2-7	NA
CASSLGWALASYEQYF	TGTGCCAGCAGCCTGGGATGGGCCCTAGCCTCCTACGAGCAGTACTTC	NA	TRBV5-5	TRBJ2-7	NA
CSASLRGPDAPFGYTF	TGCAGTGCTAGTCTACGAGGGCCAGATGCTCCTTTTGGCTACACCTTC	NA	TRBV20-1	TRBJ1-2	NA
CASLKNYGYTF	TGTGCCAGCCTGAAAAACTATGGCTACACCTTC	few	TRBV12-3/TRBV12-4	TRBJ1-2	NA
CAIRISGTSTDTQYF	TGTGCCATCAGGATTAGCGGGACTAGCACAGATACGCAGTATTTT	NA	TRBV10-3	TRBJ2-3	TRBD2
CASSSLAGITDTQYF	TGTGCCAGCAGCTCACTAGCGGGGATTACAGATACGCAGTATTTT	NA	TRBV7-8	TRBJ2-3	TRBD2
CASSLGDRATEAFF	TGTGCCAGCAGTTTAGGGGACAGGGCCACTGAAGCTTTCTTT	few	TRBV12-3/TRBV12-4	TRBJ1-1	TRBD1
CSARDIGTGGLNEQFF	TGCAGTGCTAGAGATATCGGGACAGGGGGTCTGAATGAGCAGTTCTTC	NA	TRBV20-1	TRBJ2-1	TRBD1
CASAAPDYLYEQYF	TGTGCCAGCGCTGCCCCGGATTACCTATACGAGCAGTACTTC	many	TRBV12-3/TRBV12-4	TRBJ2-7	NA
CASSSSGGDGRDTDTQYF	TGTGCCAGCAGTTCATCAGGGGGCGATGGGCGCGACACAGATACGCAGTATTTT	few	TRBV6-2/TRBV6-3	TRBJ2-3	TRBD1
CASSQNAGTPLHF	TGTGCCAGCAGCCAGAATGCCGGGACACCCCTCCACTTT	NA	TRBV7-8	TRBJ1-6	NA
CATSRDGTVNSPLHF	TGTGCCACCAGCAGAGATGGGACAGTTAATTCACCCCTCCACTTT	few	TRBV15	TRBJ1-6	TRBD1
CSARDSSGSGETQYF	TGCAGTGCTAGAGATTCTAGCGGGAGCGGGGAGACCCAGTACTTC	NA	TRBV20-1	TRBJ2-5	TRBD2
CASSPQTGGYEQYF	TGTGCCAGCAGCCCTCAGACAGGGGGCTACGAGCAGTACTTC	few	TRBV7-2	TRBJ2-7	TRBD1
CATSPRPLGTQYF	TGTGCCACCAGCCCTAGGCCTCTCGGGACCCAGTACTTC	once	TRBV15	TRBJ2-5	NA
CASHYEDRVYNEQFF	TGTGCCAGCCACTACGAGGACAGGGTCTACAATGAGCAGTTCTTC	few	TRBV6-2/TRBV6-3	TRBJ2-1	TRBD1
CSARASGVFYEQYF	TGCAGTGCTAGAGCTTCAGGGGTTTTTTACGAGCAGTACTTC	NA	TRBV20-1	TRBJ2-7	NA
CASSSRQGNEQFF	TGTGCCAGCAGTTCGAGACAGGGGAATGAGCAGTTCTTC	many	TRBV12-3/TRBV12-4	TRBJ2-1	TRBD1
CASSLLGGRASDEQFF	TGTGCCAGCAGCTTATTGGGCGGGAGGGCCAGCGATGAGCAGTTCTTC	few	TRBV7-2	TRBJ2-1	TRBD2
CASSSAGTSMETQYF	TGTGCCAGCAGTAGCGCCGGGACTAGCATGGAGACCCAGTACTTC	NA	TRBV6-1	TRBJ2-5	TRBD2
CTPQAGAIIVKEYF	TGCACCCCACAAGCGGGAGCCATTATCGTGAAGGAGTACTTC	NA	TRBV20-1	TRBJ2-7	TRBD2
CAIRESGANVLTF	TGTGCCATTCGGGAGTCGGGGGCCAACGTCCTGACTTTC	NA	TRBV10-3	TRBJ2-6	NA
CASSLRPGTAYGYTF	TGTGCCAGCAGTTTACGTCCCGGGACAGCCTATGGCTACACCTTC	NA	TRBV27	TRBJ1-2	TRBD1
CASSSQRRTEAFF	TGTGCCAGCAGCTCCCAGCGGCGAACTGAAGCTTTCTTT	NA	TRBV7-9	TRBJ1-1	NA
CASSQGTGPNQPQHF	TGCGCCAGCAGCCAAGGGACAGGCCCCAATCAGCCCCAGCATTTT	few	TRBV5-1	TRBJ1-5	TRBD1
CASSLVAASSYNEQFF	TGCGCCAGCAGCTTGGTGGCGGCTAGCTCCTACAATGAGCAGTTCTTC	few	TRBV5-1	TRBJ2-1	NA
CASSLAGRINEKLFF	TGTGCCAGCAGTTTAGCAGGGCGGATTAATGAAAAACTGTTTTTT	few	TRBV12-3/TRBV12-4	TRBJ1-4	NA
CSANPRDPYTDTQYF	TGCAGTGCCAACCCACGGGACCCATACACAGATACGCAGTATTTT	NA	TRBV20-1	TRBJ2-3	NA